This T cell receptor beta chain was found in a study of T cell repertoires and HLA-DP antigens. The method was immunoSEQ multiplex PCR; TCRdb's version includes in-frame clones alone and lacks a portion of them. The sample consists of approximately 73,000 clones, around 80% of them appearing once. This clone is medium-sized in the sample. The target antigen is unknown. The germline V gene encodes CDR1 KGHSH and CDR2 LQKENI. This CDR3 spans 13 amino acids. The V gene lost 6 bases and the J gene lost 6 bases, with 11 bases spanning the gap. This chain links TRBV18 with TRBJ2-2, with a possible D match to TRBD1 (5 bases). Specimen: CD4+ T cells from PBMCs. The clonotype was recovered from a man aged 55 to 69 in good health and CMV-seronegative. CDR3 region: CASSPRVSGELFF. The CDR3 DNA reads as TGTGCCAGCTCGCCCAGGGTTTCCGGGGAGCTGTTTTTT.